This T cell receptor (beta chain) was recovered during a study of shared clonotypes between healthy human individuals. Whole-study findings and limits: Richness estimates generally favored naive over memory subsets. Sampling covered nothing but blood. Tissue TCR repertoires likely differ from those found in blood. Since donors were few, the genetic and exposure-history diversity represented was limited.

This clone was seen a single time. No antigen is known for it. With 4 bases removed from V and 1 base from J, the gap between germline ends came to 14 bases. Germline assignment: CDR1 SGHRS and CDR2 YFSETQ. The length of the CDR3 is 16 residues. It was at deep level that the assay was run. TCRdb's table, derived via immunoSEQ multiplex PCR, lists solely in-frame clones and lacks some. The sample holds just over 2,000,000 clones, 95% seen once. The TCR comes from a man aged 18 to 29 in good health. The specimen sequenced was naive CD4+ T cells sorted from blood. Documented subset: CD45RA+ positively selected. The chain employs TRBV5-1 and TRBJ2-2; D is perhaps TRBD1 (6 bases). CDR3 sequence: CASSPDRNRNTGELFF. The CDR3 nucleotides are TGCGCCAGCAGCCCCGACAGGAACCGGAACACCGGGGAGCTGTTTTTT.